These T cell receptor beta chains were read from a single sample in a study of tumor-infiltrating lymphocytes in localized non-small cell lung cancer. Sequencing was performed with immunoSEQ multiplex PCR; in TCRdb, only in-frame clones are kept and a portion is missing. The sample has about 5,500 clones; roughly four fifths are singletons. Sequenced: lung tumor tissue. The source is a human donor with non-small cell lung cancer. Both conserved end residues are part of each CDR3. Each record gives: CDR3 length, V gene, clone size, D gene, J gene, CDR3 protein, CDR3 DNA. The D gene is left open where the match is weak. Clone sizes are given selectively: once, few, many, or a class where the clone is expanded.

11	TRBV7-8	large	-	TRBJ2-7	CASGEPYEQYF	TGTGCCAGCGGCGAACCCTACGAGCAGTACTTC
17	TRBV5-1	-	TRBD1	TRBJ2-5	CASSLALTGGVGKTQYF	TGCGCCAGCAGCTTGGCCCTGACAGGGGGTGTGGGAAAGACCCAGTACTTC
14	TRBV19	-	-	TRBJ2-2	CATKRWGTTGELFF	TGTGCCACTAAGAGATGGGGGACTACCGGGGAGCTGTTTTTT
14	TRBV5-1	-	TRBD1	TRBJ1-1	CASSRGQVNTEAFF	TGCGCCAGCAGCAGGGGACAGGTGAACACTGAAGCTTTCTTT
15	TRBV7-4	-	TRBD2	TRBJ2-2	CASSSLAGGTGELFF	TGTGCCAGCAGCTCCCTAGCGGGGGGAACCGGGGAGCTGTTTTTT
13	TRBV6-1	-	-	TRBJ1-5	CASRENSNQPQHF	TGTGCCAGCAGGGAGAATAGCAATCAGCCCCAGCATTTT
14	TRBV16	-	-	TRBJ1-5	CASSQSTGNQPQHF	TGTGCCAGCAGCCAATCGACAGGCAATCAGCCCCAGCATTTT
15	TRBV6-1	-	TRBD1	TRBJ1-2	CASSGGTGGFYGYTF	TGTGCCAGCAGTGGGGGGACAGGGGGCTTCTATGGCTACACCTTC
12	TRBV30	-	-	TRBJ1-1	CAWSVKGSGAFF	TGTGCCTGGAGTGTTAAGGGGTCAGGGGCTTTCTTT
14	TRBV6-5	-	-	TRBJ2-3	CASSYSPSRNTQYF	TGTGCCAGCAGTTACTCTCCTAGCCGCAATACGCAGTATTTT
11	TRBV2	few	-	TRBJ2-7	CASSDLWEQYF	TGTGCCAGCAGTGATCTGTGGGAGCAGTACTTC
15	TRBV6-5	few	TRBD1	TRBJ1-2	CASSRSPDRVESYTF	TGTGCCAGCAGTCGAAGCCCGGACAGGGTGGAGAGCTACACCTTC
15	TRBV27	once	-	TRBJ2-1	CATSRGGAVINEQFF	TGTGCCACCTCAAGAGGGGGGGCGGTTATCAATGAGCAGTTCTTC
13	TRBV5-1	-	TRBD1	TRBJ2-5	CASRTGREETQYF	TGCGCCAGCAGGACAGGGAGAGAAGAGACCCAGTACTTC
15	TRBV6-5	few	TRBD2	TRBJ2-3	CASSRLAGTTDTQYF	TGTGCCAGCAGCCGACTAGCGGGGACCACAGATACGCAGTATTTT
12	TRBV6-5	-	-	TRBJ1-1	CASSFNTGEAFF	TGTGCCAGCAGTTTCAATACAGGAGAAGCTTTCTTT
14	TRBV6-1	-	-	TRBJ1-3	CASSERTSGNTIYF	TGTGCCAGCAGTGAGAGGACATCAGGAAACACCATATATTTT
12	TRBV7-9	-	-	TRBJ1-1	CASSYANTEAFF	TGTGCCAGCAGCTATGCCAACACTGAAGCTTTCTTT
14	TRBV28	-	-	TRBJ1-3	CASTSDTSGNTIYF	TGTGCCAGCACCTCGGACACCTCTGGAAACACCATATATTTT
12	TRBV29-1	-	TRBD2	TRBJ2-7	CSVAGGSLEQYF	TGCAGCGTTGCGGGCGGGAGTCTCGAGCAGTACTTC
17	TRBV27	-	TRBD2	TRBJ2-7	CASSSPRGLAGDNEQYF	TGTGCCAGCAGTTCCCCCCGGGGACTAGCGGGAGATAACGAGCAGTACTTC
16	TRBV5-4	few	-	TRBJ1-4	CASSLGVLPHNEKLFF	TGTGCCAGCAGCTTGGGCGTCCTTCCCCACAATGAAAAACTGTTTTTT
16	TRBV5-1	once	TRBD1	TRBJ2-2	CASSPPTGVKSGELFF	TGCGCCAGCAGCCCCCCGACAGGGGTGAAGTCCGGGGAGCTGTTTTTT
13	TRBV5-5	few	-	TRBJ2-7	CASSLGAHYEQYF	TGTGCCAGCAGCTTGGGGGCCCACTACGAGCAGTACTTC
12	TRBV5-6	-	-	TRBJ2-5	CASSWGKWTQYF	TGTGCCAGCAGCTGGGGTAAATGGACCCAGTACTTC
13	TRBV13	few	-	TRBJ2-7	CASSLGTFNEQYF	TGTGCCAGCAGCTTAGGCACCTTCAACGAGCAGTACTTC
17	TRBV2	-	TRBD1	TRBJ2-7	CASSDPGQGALTYEQYF	TGTGCCAGCAGTGACCCGGGACAGGGGGCACTTACCTACGAGCAGTACTTC
15	TRBV30	once	-	TRBJ1-6	CAWSHRRSNNSPLHF	TGTGCCTGGAGCCATCGTCGCTCGAATAATTCACCCCTCCACTTT
15	TRBV14	-	TRBD2	TRBJ2-1	CASSPLSLAVQTKFF	TGTGCCAGCAGCCCACTGAGCCTAGCGGTCCAAACTAAGTTCTTC
18	TRBV4-2	-	-	TRBJ1-5	CASSQEWGTGGSFQPQHF	TGTGCCAGCAGCCAAGAATGGGGCACGGGAGGGTCGTTTCAGCCCCAGCATTTT
13	TRBV2	-	TRBD1	TRBJ1-2	CASSLTGGEGYTF	TGTGCCAGCAGCTTGACAGGGGGTGAAGGCTACACCTTC
14	TRBV27	-	-	TRBJ1-4	CASSFRVTNEKLFF	TGTGCCAGCAGTTTTAGGGTAACTAATGAAAAACTGTTTTTT
16	TRBV6-6	-	TRBD2	TRBJ2-7	CASSSRAGPREDEQYF	TGTGCCAGCAGTTCCAGAGCCGGGCCTCGGGAGGACGAGCAGTACTTC
14	TRBV18	-	-	TRBJ2-1	CASSPPGGTARKFF	TGTGCCAGCTCACCACCCGGCGGGACGGCGAGAAAGTTCTTC